These T cell receptor beta chains were read from a single sample in a study of metastatic and nonmetastatic thyroid tumors. TCRdb re-processed the PCR reads through MiXCR. The sample yields some 14,000 clones, about 23% seen once. The sequencing sample was made of blood. These TCRs come from a female donor with papillary thyroid cancer or a benign thyroid nodule (not recorded which). Some clones in this sample may be carry-over from other donors' samples. Each CDR3 is given with its conserved first and last residue. The D gene is left open where the match is weak. Clone size is shown for a subset of rows, as once, few, many or a class of expanded clone.

clone size,V gene,J gene,D gene,CDR3 protein,CDR3 DNA
many,TRBV20-1,TRBJ1-1,TRBD1,CSVKTGGDPEAFF,TGCAGTGTCAAGACAGGGGGCGATCCTGAAGCTTTCTTT
many,TRBV5-6,TRBJ2-7,.,CASSPRTGDGAEQYF,TGTGCCAGCAGCCCCAGAACTGGGGATGGCGCCGAGCAGTACTTC
.,TRBV6-1,TRBJ2-5,TRBD2,CASSPGRGGRETQYF,TGTGCCAGCAGTCCGGGGCGGGGGGGGCGGGAGACCCAGTACTTC
medium-sized,TRBV6-1,TRBJ1-5,.,CASGTLEGQPQHF,TGTGCCAGCGGGACCTTGGAGGGTCAGCCCCAGCATTTT
.,TRBV28,TRBJ1-2,.,CASSYQQGNYGYTF,TGTGCCAGCAGTTACCAACAGGGAAACTATGGCTACACCTTC
many,TRBV7-9,TRBJ1-5,TRBD1,CASSIGTVGQPQHF,TGTGCCAGCAGCATAGGGACAGTTGGTCAGCCCCAGCATTTT
medium-sized,TRBV12-3/TRBV12-4,TRBJ1-3,.,CASSLRMAGVGGNTIYF,TGTGCCAGCAGTTTAAGGATGGCAGGGGTAGGCGGAAACACCATATATTTT
many,TRBV5-1,TRBJ2-7,.,CASRSRDVNHEQYF,TGCGCCAGCAGAAGCCGGGACGTCAACCACGAGCAGTACTTC
medium-sized,TRBV7-9,TRBJ2-7,TRBD2,CASSSERRGAAYEQYF,TGTGCCAGCAGCTCTGAGCGGCGGGGGGCCGCCTACGAGCAGTACTTC
many,TRBV18,TRBJ2-7,TRBD2,CASSPGLGGRGEQYF,TGTGCCAGCTCACCCGGCCTCGGCGGGAGGGGCGAGCAGTACTTC
.,TRBV7-3,TRBJ2-7,TRBD2,CASSATSGGEQYF,TGTGCCAGCAGCGCGACTAGCGGGGGCGAGCAGTACTTC
.,TRBV6-1,TRBJ1-2,.,CASSAQGWGYTF,TGTGCCAGCAGTGCCCAGGGCTGGGGCTACACCTTC
many,TRBV9,TRBJ2-1,TRBD2,CASSPSGSQNNEQFF,TGTGCCAGCAGCCCTAGCGGGAGTCAGAACAATGAGCAGTTCTTC
.,TRBV7-2,TRBJ1-3,.,CASSPRTVSGNTIYF,TGTGCCAGCAGCCCCCGGACAGTCTCTGGAAACACCATATATTTT
medium-sized,TRBV6-1,TRBJ1-4,TRBD1,CASSVGQGTNEKLFF,TGTGCCAGCAGTGTAGGACAGGGCACTAATGAAAAACTGTTTTTT
medium-sized,TRBV27,TRBJ1-2,.,CASSLGARGYGYTF,TGTGCCAGCAGCTTGGGGGCGCGGGGCTATGGCTACACCTTC
few,TRBV12-3/TRBV12-4,TRBJ2-7,TRBD1,CASSLGTGLREQYF,TGTGCCAGCAGTTTAGGGACAGGGCTCCGCGAGCAGTACTTC
.,TRBV24-1,TRBJ2-3,.,CATSEYGAGDTQYF,TGTGCCACCAGTGAGTATGGGGCCGGAGATACGCAGTATTTT
few,TRBV28,TRBJ1-1,.,CASSQDQRAGQRNTEAFF,TGTGCCAGCAGCCAAGATCAACGGGCAGGGCAGAGGAACACTGAAGCTTTCTTT
few,TRBV6-5,TRBJ1-3,.,CASSYSGAAGNTIYF,TGTGCCAGCAGTTACTCAGGGGCCGCTGGAAACACCATATATTTT
.,TRBV5-1,TRBJ1-1,TRBD1,CASSLADRVVVNTEAFF,TGCGCCAGCAGCTTGGCTGACAGGGTAGTGGTGAACACTGAAGCTTTCTTT
many,TRBV24-1,TRBJ2-1,.,CATSDPASGRSSYNEQFF,TGTGCCACCAGTGACCCCGCATCTGGCAGGAGCTCCTACAATGAGCAGTTCTTC
.,TRBV4-2,TRBJ2-1,TRBD1,CASSQDGQVHNEQFF,TGTGCCAGCAGCCAAGATGGACAGGTCCACAATGAGCAGTTCTTC
.,TRBV19,TRBJ2-7,TRBD1,CASSTGQVSYEQYF,TGTGCCAGTAGTACCGGACAGGTCTCCTACGAGCAGTACTTC
many,TRBV5-6,TRBJ1-1,.,CASSSFGLRNTEAFF,TGTGCCAGCAGCTCATTCGGACTGAGAAACACTGAAGCTTTCTTT
many,TRBV7-2,TRBJ2-5,.,CASSLVGGKKTQYF,TGTGCCAGCAGCTTAGTAGGGGGGAAGAAGACCCAGTACTTC
once,TRBV3-1,TRBJ2-7,.,CASSHPHRVQLEQYF,TGTGCCAGCAGCCACCCCCATCGTGTACAGCTCGAGCAGTACTTC
many,TRBV5-4,TRBJ1-2,TRBD1,CASSKGTGGLYGYTF,TGTGCCAGCAGCAAAGGGACAGGGGGCCTCTATGGCTACACCTTC